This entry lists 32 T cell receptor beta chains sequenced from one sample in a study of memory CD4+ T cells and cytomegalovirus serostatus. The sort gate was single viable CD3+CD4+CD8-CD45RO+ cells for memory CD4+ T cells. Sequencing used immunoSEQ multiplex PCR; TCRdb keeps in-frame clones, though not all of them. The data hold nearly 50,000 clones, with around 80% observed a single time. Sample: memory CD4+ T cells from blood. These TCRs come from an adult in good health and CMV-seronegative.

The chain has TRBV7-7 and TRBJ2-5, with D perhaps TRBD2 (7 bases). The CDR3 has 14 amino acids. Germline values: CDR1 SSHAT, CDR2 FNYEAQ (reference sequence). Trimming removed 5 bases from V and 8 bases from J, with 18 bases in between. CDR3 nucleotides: TGTGCCAGCAGCGCAGGGGACGAGCGGGGAACCCAGTACTTC. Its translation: CASSAGDERGTQYF.

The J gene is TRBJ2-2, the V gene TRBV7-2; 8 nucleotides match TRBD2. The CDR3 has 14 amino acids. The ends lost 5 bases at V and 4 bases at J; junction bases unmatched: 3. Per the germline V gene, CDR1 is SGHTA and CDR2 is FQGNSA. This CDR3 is CASSPGGRTGELFF. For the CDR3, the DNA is TGTGCCAGCAGCCCGGGGGGGCGCACCGGGGAGCTGTTTTTT.

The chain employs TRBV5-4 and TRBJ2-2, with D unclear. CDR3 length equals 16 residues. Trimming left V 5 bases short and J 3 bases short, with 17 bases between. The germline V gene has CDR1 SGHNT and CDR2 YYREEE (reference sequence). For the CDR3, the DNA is TGTGCCAGCAGGGCTTCTGGGCAGGCCTACACCGGGGAGCTGTTTTTT. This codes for CASRASGQAYTGELFF. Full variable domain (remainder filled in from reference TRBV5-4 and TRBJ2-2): ETGVTQSPTHLIKTRGQQVTLRCSSQSGHNTVSWYQQALGQGPQFIFQYYREEENGRGNFPPRFSGLQFPNYSSELNVNALELDDSALYLCASRASGQAYTGELFFGEGSRLTVL.

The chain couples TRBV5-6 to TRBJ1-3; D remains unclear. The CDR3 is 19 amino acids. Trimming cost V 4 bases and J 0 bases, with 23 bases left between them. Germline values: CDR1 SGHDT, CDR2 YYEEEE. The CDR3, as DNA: TGTGCCAGCAGCCGTCGGATATGGCGGCTGCTACCCTCTGGAAACACCATATATTTT. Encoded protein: CASSRRIWRLLPSGNTIYF.

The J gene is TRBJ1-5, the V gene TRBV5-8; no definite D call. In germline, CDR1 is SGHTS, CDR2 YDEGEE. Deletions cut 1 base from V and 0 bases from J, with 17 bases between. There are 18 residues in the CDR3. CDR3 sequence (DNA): TGTGCCAGCAGCTTGACCCGGACCCTTACGAATAGCAATCAGCCCCAGCATTTT. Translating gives CASSLTRTLTNSNQPQHF.

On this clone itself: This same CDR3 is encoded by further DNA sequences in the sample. CDR3 sequence: CASLTDSYGYTF. CDR3 DNA sequence: TGCGCTAGCTTGACAGACTCCTATGGCTACACCTTC. This sequence joins TRBV10-2 and TRBJ1-2; weak D call: TRBD1 (5 bases). There are 12 residues in the CDR3. CDR1 and CDR2 from the germline V gene are WSHSY and SAAADI.

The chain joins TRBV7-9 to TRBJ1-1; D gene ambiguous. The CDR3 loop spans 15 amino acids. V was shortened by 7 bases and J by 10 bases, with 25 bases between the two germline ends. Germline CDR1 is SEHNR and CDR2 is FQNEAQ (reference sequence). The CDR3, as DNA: TGTGCCAGCACCACGGACTCGGGGAGACTTAGAGGAGCTTTCTTT. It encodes CASTTDSGRLRGAFF.

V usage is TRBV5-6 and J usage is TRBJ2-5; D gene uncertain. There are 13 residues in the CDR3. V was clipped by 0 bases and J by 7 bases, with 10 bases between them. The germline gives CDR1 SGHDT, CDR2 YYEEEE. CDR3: CASSLEAIRTQYF. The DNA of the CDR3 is TGTGCCAGCAGCTTGGAGGCCATCAGGACCCAGTACTTC. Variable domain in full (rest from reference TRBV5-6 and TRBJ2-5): DAGVTQSPTHLIKTRGQQVTLRCSPKSGHDTVSWYQQALGQGPQFIFQYYEEEERQRGNFPDRFSGHQFPNYSSELNVNALLLGDSALYLCASSLEAIRTQYFGPGTRLLVL.

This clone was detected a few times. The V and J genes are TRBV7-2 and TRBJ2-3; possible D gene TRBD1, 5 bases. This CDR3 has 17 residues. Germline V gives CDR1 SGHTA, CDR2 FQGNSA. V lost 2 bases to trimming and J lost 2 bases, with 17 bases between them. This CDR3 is CASSLYLQASDTDTQYF. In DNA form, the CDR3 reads TGTGCCAGCAGCTTATACCTACAGGCCTCCGACACAGATACGCAGTATTTT.

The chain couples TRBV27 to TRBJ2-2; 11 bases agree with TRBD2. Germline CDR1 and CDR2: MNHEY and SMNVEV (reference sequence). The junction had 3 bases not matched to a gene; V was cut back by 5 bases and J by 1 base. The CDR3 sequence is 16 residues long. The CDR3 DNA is TGTGCCAGCAGTCCCACTAGCGGGGGGAACACCGGGGAGCTGTTTTTT. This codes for CASSPTSGGNTGELFF.

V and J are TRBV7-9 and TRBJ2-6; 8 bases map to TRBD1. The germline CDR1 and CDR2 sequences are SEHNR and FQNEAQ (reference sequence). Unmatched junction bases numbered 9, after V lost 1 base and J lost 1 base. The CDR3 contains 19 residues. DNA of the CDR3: TGTGCCAGCAGCTTAGTGGGGACAGGTTTGATTTCTGGGGCCAACGTCCTGACTTTC. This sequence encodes CASSLVGTGLISGANVLTF.

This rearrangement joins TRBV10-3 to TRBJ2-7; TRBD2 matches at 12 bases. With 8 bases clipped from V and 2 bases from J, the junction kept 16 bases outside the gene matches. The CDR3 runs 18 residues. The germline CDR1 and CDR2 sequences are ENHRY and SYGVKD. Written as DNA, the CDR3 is TGTGCCATCGGGGGACTAGCGGGTTCAACAGCTCAGGCCTACGAGCAGTACTTC. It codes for CAIGGLAGSTAQAYEQYF.

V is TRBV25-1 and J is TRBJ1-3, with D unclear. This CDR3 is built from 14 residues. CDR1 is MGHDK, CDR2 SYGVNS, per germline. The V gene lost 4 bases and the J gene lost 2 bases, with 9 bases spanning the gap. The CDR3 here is CASSVQQPGNTIYF. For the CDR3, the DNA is TGTGCCAGCAGTGTTCAGCAGCCTGGAAACACCATATATTTT.

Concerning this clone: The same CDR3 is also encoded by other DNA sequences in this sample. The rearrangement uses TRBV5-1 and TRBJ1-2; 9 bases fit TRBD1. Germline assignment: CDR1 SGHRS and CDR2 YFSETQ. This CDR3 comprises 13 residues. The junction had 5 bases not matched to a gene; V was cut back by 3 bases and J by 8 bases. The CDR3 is CASSYTGTGGYTF. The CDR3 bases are TGCGCCAGCAGCTACACCGGGACAGGGGGCTACACCTTC. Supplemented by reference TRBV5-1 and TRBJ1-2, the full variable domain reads KAGVTQTPRYLIKTRGQQVTLSCSPISGHRSVSWYQQTPGQGLQFLFEYFSETQRNKGNFPGRFSGRQFSNSRSEMNVSTLELGDSALYLCASSYTGTGGYTFGSGTRLTVV.

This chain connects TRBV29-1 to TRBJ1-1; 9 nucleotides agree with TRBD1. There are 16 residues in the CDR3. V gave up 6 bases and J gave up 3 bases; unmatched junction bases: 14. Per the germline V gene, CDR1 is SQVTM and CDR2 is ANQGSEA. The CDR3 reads CSVRYRGPSGDTEAFF. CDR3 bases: TGCAGCGTCAGATACAGGGGGCCTAGTGGGGACACTGAAGCTTTCTTT.

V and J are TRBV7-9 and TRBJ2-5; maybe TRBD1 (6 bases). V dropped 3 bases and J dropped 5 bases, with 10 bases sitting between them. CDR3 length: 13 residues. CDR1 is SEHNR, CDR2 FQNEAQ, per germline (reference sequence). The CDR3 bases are TGTGCCAGCAGCTTGGCAGGGGTGGAGACCCAGTACTTC. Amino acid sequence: CASSLAGVETQYF.

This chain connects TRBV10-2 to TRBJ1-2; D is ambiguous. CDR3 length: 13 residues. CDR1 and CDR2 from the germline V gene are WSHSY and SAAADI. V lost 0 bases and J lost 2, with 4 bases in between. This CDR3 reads CASSESGNYGYTF. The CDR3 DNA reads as TGCGCCAGCAGTGAGTCAGGGAACTATGGCTACACCTTC.

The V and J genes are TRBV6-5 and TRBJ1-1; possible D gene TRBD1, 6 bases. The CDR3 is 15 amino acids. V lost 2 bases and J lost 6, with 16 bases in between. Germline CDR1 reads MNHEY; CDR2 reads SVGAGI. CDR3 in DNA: TGTGCCAGCAGTTACAGGATCGCGGGGGCTCCTGAAGCTTTCTTT. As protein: CASSYRIAGAPEAFF.

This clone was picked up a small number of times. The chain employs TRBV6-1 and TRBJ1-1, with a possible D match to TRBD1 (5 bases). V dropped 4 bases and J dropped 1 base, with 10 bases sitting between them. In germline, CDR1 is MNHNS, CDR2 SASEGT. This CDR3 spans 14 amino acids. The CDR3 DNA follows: TGTGCCAGCAGTGCCACGAGGGGGAACACTGAAGCTTTCTTT. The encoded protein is CASSATRGNTEAFF.

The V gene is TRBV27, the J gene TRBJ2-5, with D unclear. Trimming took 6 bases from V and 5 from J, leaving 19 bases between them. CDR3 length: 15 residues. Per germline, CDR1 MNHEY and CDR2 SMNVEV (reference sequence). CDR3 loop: CASSLISRTGETQYF. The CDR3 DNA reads TGTGCCAGCAGCCTAATCAGCCGGACCGGGGAGACCCAGTACTTC.

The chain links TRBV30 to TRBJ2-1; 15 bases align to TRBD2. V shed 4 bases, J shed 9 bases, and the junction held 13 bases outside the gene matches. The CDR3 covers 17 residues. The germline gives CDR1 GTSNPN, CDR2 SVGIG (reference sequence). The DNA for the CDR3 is TGTGCCTGGATGAAATCTTGGACTAGCGGGAGGGTTAGTGAGCAGTTCTTC. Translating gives CAWMKSWTSGRVSEQFF.

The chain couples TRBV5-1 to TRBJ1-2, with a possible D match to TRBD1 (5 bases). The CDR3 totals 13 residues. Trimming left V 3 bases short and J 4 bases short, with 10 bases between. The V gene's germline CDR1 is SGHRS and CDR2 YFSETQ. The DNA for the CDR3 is TGCGCCAGCAGCTCTGACAGACTCTATGGCTACACCTTC. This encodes CASSSDRLYGYTF.

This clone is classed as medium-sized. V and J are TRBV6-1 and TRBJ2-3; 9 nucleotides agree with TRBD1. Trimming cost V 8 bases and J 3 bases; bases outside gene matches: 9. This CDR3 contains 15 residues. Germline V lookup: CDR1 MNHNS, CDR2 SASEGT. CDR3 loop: CASFRRGQGTDTQYF. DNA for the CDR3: TGTGCCAGCTTTAGACGAGGACAGGGGACAGATACGCAGTATTTT.

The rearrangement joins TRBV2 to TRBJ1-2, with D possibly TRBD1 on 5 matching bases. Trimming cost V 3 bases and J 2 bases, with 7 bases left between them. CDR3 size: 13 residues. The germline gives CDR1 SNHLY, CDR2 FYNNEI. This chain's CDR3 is CASSEGLNYGYTF. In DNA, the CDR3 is TGTGCCAGCAGTGAGGGACTCAACTATGGCTACACCTTC.

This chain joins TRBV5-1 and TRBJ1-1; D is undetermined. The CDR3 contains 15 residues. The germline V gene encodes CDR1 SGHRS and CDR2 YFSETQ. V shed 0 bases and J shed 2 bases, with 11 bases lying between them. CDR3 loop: CASSLDYASNTEAFF. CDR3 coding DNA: TGCGCCAGCAGCTTGGATTACGCCTCAAACACTGAAGCTTTCTTT.

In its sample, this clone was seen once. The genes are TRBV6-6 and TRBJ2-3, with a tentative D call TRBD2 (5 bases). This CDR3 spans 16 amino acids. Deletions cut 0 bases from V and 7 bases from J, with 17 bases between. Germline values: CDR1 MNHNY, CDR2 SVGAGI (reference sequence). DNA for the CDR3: TGTGCCAGCAGTTACTCAGCCCGCGGGCCCTCCTATACGCAGTATTTT. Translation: CASSYSARGPSYTQYF.

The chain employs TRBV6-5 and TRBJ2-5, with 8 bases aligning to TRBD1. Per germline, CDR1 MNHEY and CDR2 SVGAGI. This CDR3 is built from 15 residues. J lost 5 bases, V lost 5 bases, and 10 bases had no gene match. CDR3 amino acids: CASSTLRDRSETQYF. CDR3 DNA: TGTGCCAGCAGTACCCTCCGGGACAGGAGCGAGACCCAGTACTTC.

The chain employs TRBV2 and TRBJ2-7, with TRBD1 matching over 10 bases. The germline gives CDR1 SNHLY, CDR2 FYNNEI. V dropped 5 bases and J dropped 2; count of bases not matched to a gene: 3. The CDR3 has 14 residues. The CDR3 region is CASSRDRGTYEQYF. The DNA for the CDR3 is TGTGCCAGCAGTCGGGACAGGGGCACCTACGAGCAGTACTTC.

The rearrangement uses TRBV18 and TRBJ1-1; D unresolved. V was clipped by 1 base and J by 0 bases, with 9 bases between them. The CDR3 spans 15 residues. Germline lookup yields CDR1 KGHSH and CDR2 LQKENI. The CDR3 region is CASSPQNTMNTEAFF. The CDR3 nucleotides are TGTGCCAGCTCACCACAGAACACCATGAACACTGAAGCTTTCTTT.

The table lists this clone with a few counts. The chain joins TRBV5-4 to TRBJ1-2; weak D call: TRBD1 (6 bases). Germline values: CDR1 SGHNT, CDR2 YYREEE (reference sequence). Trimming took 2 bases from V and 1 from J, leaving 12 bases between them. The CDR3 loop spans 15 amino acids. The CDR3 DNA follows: TGTGCCAGCAGCTTACCGCAGGGGCATAACTATGGCTACACCTTC. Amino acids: CASSLPQGHNYGYTF.

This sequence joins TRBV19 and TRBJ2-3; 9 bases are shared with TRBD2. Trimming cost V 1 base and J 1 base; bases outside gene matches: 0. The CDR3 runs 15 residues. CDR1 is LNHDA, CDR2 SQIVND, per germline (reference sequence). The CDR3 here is CASSIGGGGTDTQYF. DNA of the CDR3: TGTGCCAGTAGTATAGGCGGGGGGGGCACAGATACGCAGTATTTT.

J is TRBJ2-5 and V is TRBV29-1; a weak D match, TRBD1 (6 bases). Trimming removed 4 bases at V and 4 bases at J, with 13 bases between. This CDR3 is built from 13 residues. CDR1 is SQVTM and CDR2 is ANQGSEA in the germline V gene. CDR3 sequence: CSVVPTGRETQYF. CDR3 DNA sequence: TGCAGCGTTGTCCCCACAGGGAGAGAGACCCAGTACTTC.